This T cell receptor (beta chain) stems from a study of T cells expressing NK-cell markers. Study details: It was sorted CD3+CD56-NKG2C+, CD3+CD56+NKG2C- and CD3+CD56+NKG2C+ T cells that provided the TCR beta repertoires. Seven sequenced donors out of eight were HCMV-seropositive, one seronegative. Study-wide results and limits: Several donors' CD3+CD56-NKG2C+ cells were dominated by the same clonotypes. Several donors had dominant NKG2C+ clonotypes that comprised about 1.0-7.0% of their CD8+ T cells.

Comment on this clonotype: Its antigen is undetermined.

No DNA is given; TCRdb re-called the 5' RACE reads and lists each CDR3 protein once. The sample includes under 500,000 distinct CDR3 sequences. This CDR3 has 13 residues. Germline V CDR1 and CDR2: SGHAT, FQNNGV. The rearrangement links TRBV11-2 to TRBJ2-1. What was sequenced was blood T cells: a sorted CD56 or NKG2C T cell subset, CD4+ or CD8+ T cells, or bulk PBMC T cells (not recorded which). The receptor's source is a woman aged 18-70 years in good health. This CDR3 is CASSLGLSNEQFF.